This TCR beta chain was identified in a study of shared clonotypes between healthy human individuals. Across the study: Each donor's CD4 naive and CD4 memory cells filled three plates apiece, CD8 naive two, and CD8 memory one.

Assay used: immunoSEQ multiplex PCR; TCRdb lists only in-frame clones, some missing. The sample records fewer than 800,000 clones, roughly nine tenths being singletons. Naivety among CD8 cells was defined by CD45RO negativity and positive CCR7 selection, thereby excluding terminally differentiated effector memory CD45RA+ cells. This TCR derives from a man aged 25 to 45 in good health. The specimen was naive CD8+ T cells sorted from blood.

The CDR3 DNA is TGTGCCAGCAGCTTAGCGGCAGGGGGTTACGGAACCGGGGAGCTGTTTTTT. Translation: CASSLAAGGYGTGELFF. The chain links TRBV11-2 to TRBJ2-2; 7 bases are a match to TRBD1. Germline values: CDR1 SGHAT, CDR2 FQNNGV. This CDR3 has 17 residues. The V and J ends lost 1 base and 5 bases, in that order; junction bases with no gene match: 10.